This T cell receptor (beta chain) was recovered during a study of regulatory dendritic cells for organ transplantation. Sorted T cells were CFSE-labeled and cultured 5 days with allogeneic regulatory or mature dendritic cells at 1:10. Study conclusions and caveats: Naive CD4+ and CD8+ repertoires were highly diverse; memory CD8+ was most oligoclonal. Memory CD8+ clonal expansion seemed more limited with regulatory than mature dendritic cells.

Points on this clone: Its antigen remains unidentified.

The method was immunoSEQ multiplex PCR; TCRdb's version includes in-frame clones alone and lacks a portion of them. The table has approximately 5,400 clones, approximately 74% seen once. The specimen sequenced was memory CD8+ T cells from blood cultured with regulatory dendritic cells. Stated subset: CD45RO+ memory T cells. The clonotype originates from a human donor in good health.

CDR3 in DNA: TGTGCCACCCGGGTGAGCTCCTACAATGAGCAGTTCTTC. This gives the protein CATRVSSYNEQFF. The gene calls are TRBV7-8 and TRBJ2-1; the D is unclear. CDR1 is SGHVS and CDR2 is FQNEAQ in the germline V gene. The V gene lost 10 bases and the J gene lost 0 bases, with 10 bases spanning the gap. This CDR3 is built from 13 residues.